One and the same sample provided the 14 T cell receptor beta chains below, sequenced in a study of CD8 T cells in ankylosing spondylitis. TCRdb reanalysed the 5' RACE reads using MiXCR and keeps one entry per CDR3 protein. The data hold around 330,000 distinct CDR3 sequences, with approximately 10% observed a single time. The specimen sequenced was blood, either unsorted or a sorted T cell fraction (not recorded which). The receptor source for this set is a female donor with ankylosing spondylitis or in good health (not recorded which).

J is TRBJ2-7 and V is TRBV7-8; TRBD2 aligns across 7 bases. Looked up from germline, CDR1 is SGHVS and CDR2 is FQNEAQ. The CDR3 has 14 residues. The V gene end was trimmed by 5 bases and the J gene end by 4 bases; junction bases not matched to a gene: 8. CDR3 coding DNA: TGTGCCAGCAGCACACAGCGGGAAACGTACGAGCAGTACTTC. This sequence encodes CASSTQRETYEQYF.

This clonotype was counted many times. This chain links TRBV19 with TRBJ1-5, with D perhaps matching TRBD1 (6 bases). CDR1 and CDR2 (germline): LNHDA, SQIVND (reference sequence). Trimming took 3 bases from V and 8 from J, leaving 17 bases between them. The CDR3 length is 15 residues. CDR3 bases: TGTGCCAGTAGTATGGAGGGGGGGTTAGTAAAGCCCCAGCATTTT. Its protein product is CASSMEGGLVKPQHF.

This clonotype appeared a few times. This chain uses TRBV7-2 with TRBJ2-2; D not certain. From germline, CDR1 is SGHTA and CDR2 FQGNSA. Trimming removed 0 bases at V and 6 bases at J, with 14 bases between. The CDR3 has 16 amino acids. The CDR3: CASSLARPNLAGELFF. As DNA, the CDR3 is TGTGCCAGCAGCTTAGCGCGGCCTAACCTGGCCGGGGAGCTGTTTTTT.

This clonotype appeared a few times. This chain connects TRBV28 to TRBJ2-4; D is unclear. Germline V gives CDR1 MDHEN, CDR2 SYDVKM. CDR3 length: 15 residues. V lost 7 bases to trimming and J lost 0 bases, with 13 bases between them. CDR3 protein: CASNKELLAKNIQYF. CDR3 nucleotides: TGTGCCAGCAATAAGGAGCTTCTAGCCAAAAACATTCAGTACTTC.

This clonotype was recorded a few times. This chain joins TRBV12-3 or TRBV12-4 and TRBJ1-6; 9 nucleotides agree with TRBD1. This CDR3 is 15 amino acids long. The V and J ends lost 7 bases and 4 bases, in that order; junction bases with no gene match: 5. CDR3 nucleotide sequence: TGTGCCAGCACCCGAGGACAGGGGTATAATTCACCCCTCCACTTT. Protein product: CASTRGQGYNSPLHF.

This clonotype has at least ten counts. The chain is built from TRBV12-3 or TRBV12-4 and TRBJ2-1; maybe TRBD1 (6 bases). The CDR3 is 14 amino acids. Trimming removed 2 bases at V and 4 bases at J, with 9 bases between. The CDR3 nucleotides are TGTGCCAGCAGTTTAAGCAGGGGATACAATGAGCAGTTCTTC. This codes for CASSLSRGYNEQFF.

This clonotype appeared a few times. The V call is TRBV7-9, the J call TRBJ1-1; possible D gene TRBD1, 6 bases. The CDR3 runs to 16 residues. The germline V and J ends were trimmed by 3 bases and 6 bases, with 20 bases remaining between them. Germline-derived CDR1 and CDR2 are SEHNR and FQNEAQ (reference sequence). CDR3 nucleotides: TGTGCCAGCAGCTTGACTAGCGGGCAGGGGAAGTCTGAAGCTTTCTTT. Amino acid sequence: CASSLTSGQGKSEAFF.

This clonotype was recorded at least ten times. The chain employs TRBV15 and TRBJ1-6; D not resolved. Germline values: CDR1 LNHNV, CDR2 YYDKDF (reference sequence). The CDR3 length is 15 residues. V was clipped by 0 bases and J by 0 bases, with 3 bases between them. CDR3 DNA sequence: TGTGCCACCAGCAGAGACAGCTCCTATAATTCACCCCTCCACTTT. This encodes CATSRDSSYNSPLHF.

Many counts were recorded for this clonotype. The rearrangement uses TRBV10-3 and TRBJ2-3; 7 bases fit TRBD2. The CDR3 runs 12 residues. V lost 6 bases and J lost 6; bases outside the gene matches: 3. CDR1 and CDR2 (germline): ENHRY, SYGVKD. The CDR3 region has the DNA TGTGCCATCAGCGGGACTACCGATACGCAGTATTTT. Its translation: CAISGTTDTQYF.

Many counts were recorded for this clonotype. The chain joins TRBV10-3 to TRBJ2-1, with unresolved D. Trimming stripped 2 bases from V and 9 bases from J, with 23 bases between. The CDR3 is 17 amino acids. Germline CDR1 reads ENHRY; CDR2 reads SYGVKD. The CDR3 bases are TGTGCCATCAGTGAGGGTTCTACCCCCCCTGGTAACGGTGAGCAGTTCTTC. Amino acids: CAISEGSTPPGNGEQFF.

This clonotype was detected many times. The J gene is TRBJ1-4, the V gene TRBV10-3; 8 nucleotides align to TRBD1. The CDR3 contains 10 residues. Germline assignment: CDR1 ENHRY and CDR2 SYGVKD. V was clipped by 8 bases and J by 13 bases; unmatched bases: 3. This CDR3 reads CAIGQGSLFF. The CDR3 nucleotides read TGTGCCATCGGACAGGGCTCACTGTTTTTT.

In its sample, this clonotype was seen a few times. The J gene is TRBJ2-3, the V gene TRBV29-1, with D possibly being TRBD2 (6 bases). The CDR3 extends over 16 amino acids. CDR1 and CDR2 from the germline V gene are SQVTM and ANQGSEA. The V end lost 6 bases, the J end lost 0 bases, and 19 bases lay between the germline ends. The CDR3 loop reads CSVAPRLVRSTDTQYF. The CDR3 bases are TGCAGCGTCGCCCCCCGACTAGTCCGCAGCACAGATACGCAGTATTTT.

This clonotype was seen at least ten times. The chain links TRBV5-1 to TRBJ2-3; no firm D call. CDR1 is SGHRS, CDR2 YFSETQ, per germline. Trimming pared 0 bases from V and 0 bases from J, leaving 8 bases between. CDR3 size: 15 residues. CDR3: CASSLEGWSTDTQYF. The CDR3 DNA reads as TGCGCCAGCAGCTTGGAGGGTTGGAGCACAGATACGCAGTATTTT.

In this sample, this clonotype turned up many times. This chain connects TRBV20-1 to TRBJ2-7; 9 bases align to TRBD2. Germline values: CDR1 DFQATT, CDR2 SNEGSKA (reference sequence). Unmatched junction bases numbered 12, after V lost 5 bases and J lost 4 bases. The length of the CDR3 is 15 residues. This CDR3 reads CSASDTAGGVYEQYF. CDR3 in DNA: TGCAGTGCTTCCGACACGGCGGGAGGGGTTTACGAGCAGTACTTC.